Each of the 18 T cell receptor beta chains below was sequenced from the same sample in a study of shared clonotypes between healthy human individuals. Here immunoSEQ multiplex PCR was the method, and the copy in TCRdb shows in-frame clones only, minus some. The sample consists of approximately 740,000 clones, 80% to 95% of them appearing once. The naive CD8 subset, CD45RO-negative cells positively selected for CCR7, excluded terminally differentiated effector memory CD45RA+ cells. Sequenced sample: naive CD8+ T cells sorted from blood. Receptors originate from a man aged 25-40 years in good health.

The CDR3: CASSPEGVFGGYGYTF. CDR3 bases: TGTGCCAGCAGCCCAGAGGGGGTTTTTGGTGGCTATGGCTACACCTTC. V is TRBV7-2 and J is TRBJ1-2; perhaps TRBD1 as D (6 bases). The CDR3 contains 16 residues. V gave up 5 bases and J gave up 4 bases, with 20 bases separating them. Germline-derived CDR1 and CDR2 are SGHTA and FQGNSA.

The rearrangement uses TRBV28 and TRBJ2-1; 8 bases map to TRBD1. Losses at the gene ends were 4 bases for V and 8 bases for J; bases not matched to a gene: 10. CDR3 size: 15 residues. Germline CDR1 reads MDHEN; CDR2 reads SYDVKM. Here the CDR3 DNA reads TGTGCCAGCAGTTCGACAGGGGAGCTCACCCATGAGCAGTTCTTC. This sequence encodes CASSSTGELTHEQFF.

This clone was counted a few times. The V gene is TRBV9, the J gene TRBJ1-1; possible D gene TRBD1, 6 bases. Germline V gene sequence: CDR1 SGDLS, CDR2 YYNGEE. V lost 7 bases and J lost 4, with 11 bases in between. The CDR3 runs 12 residues. CDR3 sequence: CASGGGFTEAFF. CDR3 DNA: TGTGCCAGCGGAGGGGGTTTCACTGAAGCTTTCTTT. Full variable domain (missing parts from reference TRBV9 and TRBJ1-1): DSGVTQTPKHLITATGQRVTLRCSPRSGDLSVYWYQQSLDQGLQFLIQYYNGEERAKGNILERFSAQQFPDLHSELNLSSLELGDSALYFCASGGGFTEAFFGQGTRLTVV.

CDR3 sequence reads: CASSPWDRGTSREQYF. CDR3 DNA sequence: TGCGCCAGCAGCCCGTGGGACAGGGGGACTTCTCGGGAGCAGTACTTC. This chain joins TRBV5-1 and TRBJ2-7, with 11 bases lining up with TRBD1. The germline V gene encodes CDR1 SGHRS and CDR2 YFSETQ. Losses at the gene ends were 4 bases for V and 7 bases for J; bases not matched to a gene: 13. The CDR3 consists of 16 residues.

The CDR3 sequence: CASSLRGSSYNEQFF. The CDR3 coding sequence is TGTGCCAGCAGTTTAAGGGGGAGCTCCTACAATGAGCAGTTCTTC. The chain employs TRBV28 and TRBJ2-1; D is possibly TRBD1 (6 bases). The CDR3 extends over 15 amino acids. The germline CDR1 and CDR2 sequences are MDHEN and SYDVKM. V was shortened by 2 bases and J by 0 bases, with 8 bases between the two germline ends.

This clone was seen a handful of times. J is TRBJ1-5 and V is TRBV27; D gene ambiguous. This CDR3 is built from 12 residues. Trimming took off 8 bases at V and 4 bases at J, with 9 bases between the two ends. The germline V gene has CDR1 MNHEY and CDR2 SMNVEV (reference sequence). The CDR3 here is CASGRWNQPQHF. CDR3 nucleotide sequence: TGTGCCAGCGGCAGGTGGAATCAGCCCCAGCATTTT.

The rearrangement joins TRBV9 to TRBJ2-1; a weak D match, TRBD1 (5 bases). The germline V and J ends were trimmed by 0 bases and 3 bases, with 13 bases remaining between them. CDR1 and CDR2 from the germline V gene are SGDLS and YYNGEE. The CDR3 extends over 16 amino acids. The CDR3 protein is CASSVAGQGIYNEQFF. In nucleotides, the CDR3 is TGTGCCAGCAGCGTAGCTGGGCAGGGAATCTACAATGAGCAGTTCTTC.

V usage is TRBV5-1 and J usage is TRBJ2-7, with TRBD2 matching over 14 bases. Germline V CDR1 and CDR2: SGHRS, YFSETQ. Trimming cost V 3 bases and J 7 bases; bases outside gene matches: 12. The CDR3 contains 17 residues. For the CDR3, the DNA is TGCGCCAGCAGCTACTTCGAGCCGGGACTAGCGGGAGAGGAGCAGTACTTC. This codes for CASSYFEPGLAGEEQYF.

This rearrangement joins TRBV11-2 to TRBJ2-3; D gene uncertain. CDR1 and CDR2 from the germline V gene are SGHAT and FQNNGV. The CDR3 contains 14 residues. Trimming removed 6 bases at V and 0 bases at J, with 10 bases between. The CDR3 region has the DNA TGTGCCAGCAGGGTTCTACTTAGCACAGATACGCAGTATTTT. Protein product: CASRVLLSTDTQYF.

The chain links TRBV15 to TRBJ2-7, with D unclear. Between the trimmed V and J ends, which lost 1 base and 7 bases, there was a span of 14 bases. Germline loops: CDR1 LNHNV, CDR2 YYDKDF (reference sequence). The CDR3 contains 14 residues. CDR3 in DNA: TGTGCCACCAGCAGAGCGGACCGCTTGTGGGAGCAGTACTTC. Encoded protein: CATSRADRLWEQYF.

The chain carries TRBV19 and TRBJ2-7; 12 nucleotides align to TRBD2. V lost 4 bases to trimming and J lost 3 bases; unmatched junction nucleotides: 10. CDR3 length: 17 amino acids. CDR1 is LNHDA, CDR2 SQIVND, per germline (reference sequence). DNA for the CDR3: TGTGCCAGTAGTACCCTTGAGACTAGCGGGAGAAACTACGAGCAGTACTTC. Residues: CASSTLETSGRNYEQYF.

Regarding this clone: The same CDR3 also results from other DNA sequences found in this sample. The V and J genes are TRBV25-1 and TRBJ2-7; 13 positions match TRBD2. The CDR3 length is 14 residues. V gave up 5 bases and J gave up 3 bases; unmatched junction bases: 1. Germline loops: CDR1 MGHDK, CDR2 SYGVNS. CDR3 in amino acids: CASSRLAGGYEQYF. The CDR3 nucleotides read TGTGCCAGCAGTCGACTAGCGGGAGGCTACGAGCAGTACTTC.

The chain combines TRBV6-1 with TRBJ1-1, with D possibly matching TRBD1 (6 bases). This CDR3 is built from 15 residues. V was cut by 2 bases and J by 7 bases, with 17 bases left in between. Germline CDR1 reads MNHNS; CDR2 reads SASEGT. The CDR3 is CASSERTTGGIEAFF. CDR3 coding DNA: TGTGCCAGCAGTGAAAGGACGACAGGCGGCATTGAAGCTTTCTTT.

This rearrangement joins TRBV15 to TRBJ2-4; D not resolved. Germline V gene sequence: CDR1 LNHNV, CDR2 YYDKDF (reference sequence). V was trimmed by 6 bases and J by 1 base, leaving 13 bases between them. The CDR3 has 15 amino acids. The CDR3 nucleotides are TGTGCCACCAGTTTGAGTAAAGGGGCCAAAAACATTCAGTACTTC. This encodes CATSLSKGAKNIQYF.

This sequence joins TRBV7-9 and TRBJ2-7, with 9 positions matching TRBD2. V was pared by 1 base and J by 4 bases, with 5 bases of the junction left unmatched. The germline V gene encodes CDR1 SEHNR and CDR2 FQNEAQ (reference sequence). The CDR3 sequence is 15 residues long. CDR3 bases: TGTGCCAGCAGCTTAGTGCGGGAGGGCCGATACGAGCAGTACTTC. This encodes CASSLVREGRYEQYF.

The V gene is TRBV6-5, the J gene TRBJ2-1; D remains ambiguous. This CDR3 comprises 14 residues. V gave up 4 bases and J gave up 3 bases, with 10 bases separating them. Germline assignment: CDR1 MNHEY and CDR2 SVGAGI. The CDR3 DNA reads TGTGCCAGCAGTTCCCGAGGTGGCTACAATGAGCAGTTCTTC. The encoded protein is CASSSRGGYNEQFF.

The chain links TRBV18 to TRBJ2-2; perhaps TRBD1 as D (5 bases). The V end lost 5 bases, the J end lost 5 bases, and 18 bases lay between the germline ends. This CDR3 has 16 residues. CDR1 and CDR2 from the germline V gene are KGHSH and LQKENI. The chain's CDR3 is CASSIPWQGRTGELFF. For the CDR3, the DNA is TGTGCCAGCTCAATACCTTGGCAGGGCCGTACCGGGGAGCTGTTTTTT.

The J gene is TRBJ2-6, the V gene TRBV2, with 7 nucleotides matching TRBD2. V lost 8 bases to trimming and J lost 2 bases; unmatched junction nucleotides: 6. CDR1 is SNHLY and CDR2 is FYNNEI in the germline V gene. The CDR3 has 15 amino acids. This CDR3 reads CASGEGETGANVLTF. In DNA, the CDR3 is TGTGCCAGCGGGGAGGGTGAGACTGGGGCCAACGTCCTGACTTTC.